Listed below are T cell receptor beta chains from one sample, sequenced in a study of CD8 T cells in Susac syndrome. TCRdb itself ran the immunoSEQ multiplex PCR reads through MiXCR, one entry per CDR3 protein. Of under 95,000 distinct CDR3 sequences in the sample, around 94% were seen once. The material sequenced was CD4+ T cells from PBMCs. The receptors originated from a human donor with Susac syndrome. Each CDR3 is given with its conserved first and last residue. Each record gives: D gene, J gene, clone size, V gene, CDR3 DNA, CDR3 protein. The D gene is left open where the match is weak. Some rows have no size entry. The others give once, few or many, or a class for an expanded clone.

D gene: TRBD2
J gene: TRBJ2-7
clone size: once
V gene: TRBV12-3/TRBV12-4
CDR3 DNA: TGTGCCAGCAGTTTAAGCGGGGTAGTTAATGAGCAGTACTTC
CDR3 protein: CASSLSGVVNEQYF

D gene: TRBD1
J gene: TRBJ2-5
clone size: NA
V gene: TRBV2
CDR3 DNA: TGTGCCAGCAGTAAGGACAGGGGCGAGACCCAGTACTTC
CDR3 protein: CASSKDRGETQYF

D gene: NA
J gene: TRBJ1-4
clone size: NA
V gene: TRBV29-1
CDR3 DNA: TGCAGCGTTGAAAAACTGTTTTTT
CDR3 protein: CSVEKLFF

D gene: NA
J gene: TRBJ1-2
clone size: NA
V gene: TRBV30
CDR3 DNA: TGTGCCTGGACGATACGGTCCGTCACCCATGGCTACACCTTC
CDR3 protein: CAWTIRSVTHGYTF

D gene: NA
J gene: TRBJ2-1
clone size: NA
V gene: TRBV10-3
CDR3 DNA: TGTGCCATCAGCCCATTCGGGAATGAGCAGTTCTTC
CDR3 protein: CAISPFGNEQFF

D gene: NA
J gene: TRBJ1-5
clone size: NA
V gene: TRBV25-1
CDR3 DNA: TGTGCCAGCAGACAGGGCGCCAATCAGCCCCAGCATTTT
CDR3 protein: CASRQGANQPQHF

D gene: TRBD2
J gene: TRBJ2-5
clone size: NA
V gene: TRBV29-1
CDR3 DNA: TGCAGCGCAACGCCGACTAGCGCTACCCAGGGGACCCAGTACTTC
CDR3 protein: CSATPTSATQGTQYF

D gene: NA
J gene: TRBJ2-3
clone size: NA
V gene: TRBV20-1
CDR3 DNA: TGCAGTGCTGCACGGGGGAGCACAGATACGCAGTATTTT
CDR3 protein: CSAARGSTDTQYF

D gene: NA
J gene: TRBJ2-3
clone size: NA
V gene: TRBV7-3
CDR3 DNA: TGTGCCAGCAGTGGAGGGGTCGACACAGATACGCAGTATTTT
CDR3 protein: CASSGGVDTDTQYF

D gene: NA
J gene: TRBJ2-3
clone size: NA
V gene: TRBV7-3
CDR3 DNA: TGTGCCAGCAGCTTAGGGCTAGCCTCAGATACGCAGTATTTT
CDR3 protein: CASSLGLASDTQYF

D gene: TRBD1
J gene: TRBJ1-5
clone size: NA
V gene: TRBV20-1
CDR3 DNA: TGCAGTGCCCCGACAGGGGGCATTGATCAGCCCCAGCATTTT
CDR3 protein: CSAPTGGIDQPQHF

D gene: TRBD1
J gene: TRBJ2-5
clone size: NA
V gene: TRBV19
CDR3 DNA: TGTGCCAGTAGTATAGGAGGGACAGAGAAAGAGACCCAGTACTTC
CDR3 protein: CASSIGGTEKETQYF

D gene: NA
J gene: TRBJ1-2
clone size: few
V gene: TRBV14
CDR3 DNA: TGTGCCAGCAGCCAAGATAGGGGTTATGGCTACACCTTC
CDR3 protein: CASSQDRGYGYTF

D gene: TRBD1
J gene: TRBJ2-7
clone size: NA
V gene: TRBV28
CDR3 DNA: TGTGCCAGCAGTTTGGGGGACAGGGGTGACGAGCAGTACTTC
CDR3 protein: CASSLGDRGDEQYF

D gene: TRBD1
J gene: TRBJ1-1
clone size: NA
V gene: TRBV28
CDR3 DNA: TGTGCCAGCAGTATTACAGGGGGCAGCTCTGAAGCTTTCTTT
CDR3 protein: CASSITGGSSEAFF

D gene: NA
J gene: TRBJ2-5
clone size: NA
V gene: TRBV27
CDR3 DNA: TGTGCCAGCAGTTTCCTAGGGGCCAGGGGAGAGACCCAGTACTTC
CDR3 protein: CASSFLGARGETQYF

D gene: TRBD2
J gene: TRBJ2-3
clone size: NA
V gene: TRBV9
CDR3 DNA: TGTGCCAGCACCGGGGGACTAGCGACAGATACGCAGTATTTT
CDR3 protein: CASTGGLATDTQYF

D gene: TRBD2
J gene: TRBJ2-1
clone size: NA
V gene: TRBV3-1
CDR3 DNA: TGTGCCAGCGGACTAGCGGGGCTCCGGGGCTACAATGAGCAGTTCTTC
CDR3 protein: CASGLAGLRGYNEQFF

D gene: TRBD2
J gene: TRBJ2-2
clone size: NA
V gene: TRBV20-1
CDR3 DNA: TGCAGTGCTAGGGATTCATCTAGCGGGGCCGGGGAGCTGTTTTTT
CDR3 protein: CSARDSSSGAGELFF

D gene: NA
J gene: TRBJ1-1
clone size: NA
V gene: TRBV19
CDR3 DNA: TGTGCCAGCAGGGGAAAAGAGGCAACTTTCTTT
CDR3 protein: CASRGKEATFF

D gene: NA
J gene: TRBJ1-5
clone size: medium-sized
V gene: TRBV4-2
CDR3 DNA: TGTGCCAGCAGCCAAGATTTAGAACAGGAAAGGATGCAGCCCCAGCATTTT
CDR3 protein: CASSQDLEQERMQPQHF

D gene: NA
J gene: TRBJ1-5
clone size: few
V gene: TRBV7-9
CDR3 DNA: TGTGCCAGCAGCTTAGATTTGGGCGGAAATCAGCCCCAGCATTTT
CDR3 protein: CASSLDLGGNQPQHF

D gene: TRBD1
J gene: TRBJ2-1
clone size: NA
V gene: TRBV29-1
CDR3 DNA: TGCAGCGTCCCACCTCCGGGACAGGGTCGGAATGAGCAGTTCTTC
CDR3 protein: CSVPPPGQGRNEQFF

D gene: TRBD2
J gene: TRBJ2-1
clone size: NA
V gene: TRBV14
CDR3 DNA: TGTGCCAGCAGCCAAGGTGCGGGGGGCCGGTATAAGCAGTTCTTC
CDR3 protein: CASSQGAGGRYKQFF

D gene: TRBD1
J gene: TRBJ1-1
clone size: NA
V gene: TRBV30
CDR3 DNA: TGTGCCTGGGACAGGGGGCTCGGAAGTGACACTGAAGCTTTCTTT
CDR3 protein: CAWDRGLGSDTEAFF

D gene: TRBD1
J gene: TRBJ1-2
clone size: NA
V gene: TRBV3-1
CDR3 DNA: TGTGCCAGCAGCCAAGAAGACAGGGTGAGCTCTGGCTACACCTTC
CDR3 protein: CASSQEDRVSSGYTF

D gene: NA
J gene: TRBJ2-1
clone size: once
V gene: TRBV20-1
CDR3 DNA: TGCAGTGCTCTCCGGACTGAACATGAGCAGTTCTTC
CDR3 protein: CSALRTEHEQFF

D gene: NA
J gene: TRBJ2-5
clone size: NA
V gene: TRBV24-1
CDR3 DNA: TGTGCCACCAGTGAGAGGAGGGGTCGAGAGACCCAGTACTTC
CDR3 protein: CATSERRGRETQYF

D gene: TRBD1
J gene: TRBJ1-1
clone size: NA
V gene: TRBV25-1
CDR3 DNA: TGTGCCGGTCGGGACAGGAACACTGAAGCTTTCTTT
CDR3 protein: CAGRDRNTEAFF

D gene: NA
J gene: TRBJ1-6
clone size: NA
V gene: TRBV5-1
CDR3 DNA: TGCGCCAGCAGCTTGGTAGAGAGAGATTCACCCCTCCACTTT
CDR3 protein: CASSLVERDSPLHF

D gene: NA
J gene: TRBJ1-6
clone size: NA
V gene: TRBV7-9
CDR3 DNA: TGTGCCAGCAGCCGCGAGGGGGGGGCTGGTTCACCCCTCCACTTT
CDR3 protein: CASSREGGAGSPLHF

D gene: TRBD1
J gene: TRBJ2-3
clone size: NA
V gene: TRBV6-6
CDR3 DNA: TGTGCCAGCAGTTACGTAGGGGGCCCAGATACGCAGTATTTT
CDR3 protein: CASSYVGGPDTQYF

D gene: NA
J gene: TRBJ2-1
clone size: NA
V gene: TRBV20-1
CDR3 DNA: TGCAGTGCTCTCAGCGCCGGATTATACGTCACGGACTCCTACAATGAGCAGTTCTTC
CDR3 protein: CSALSAGLYVTDSYNEQFF

D gene: NA
J gene: TRBJ2-7
clone size: NA
V gene: TRBV12-3/TRBV12-4
CDR3 DNA: TGTGCCAGCACCATGGGGTTTTGGTTAGACCTCGGGACCGAGGGGACCCCCTACGAGCAGTACTTC
CDR3 protein: CASTMGFWLDLGTEGTPYEQYF

D gene: NA
J gene: TRBJ1-6
clone size: NA
V gene: TRBV11-2
CDR3 DNA: TGTGCCAGCAGCTTACCGCCTCAGGGACCATTTGGATCCCTCCACTTT
CDR3 protein: CASSLPPQGPFGSLHF

D gene: NA
J gene: TRBJ1-6
clone size: NA
V gene: TRBV11-2
CDR3 DNA: TGTGCCAGCACCCCAGTCCTAGGTTCACCCCTCCACTTT
CDR3 protein: CASTPVLGSPLHF

D gene: NA
J gene: TRBJ1-1
clone size: NA
V gene: TRBV19
CDR3 DNA: TGTGCCAGTAGTCCTGCCGGGGGGTTTATGAACACTGAAGCTTTCTTT
CDR3 protein: CASSPAGGFMNTEAFF

D gene: NA
J gene: TRBJ2-2
clone size: NA
V gene: TRBV7-9
CDR3 DNA: TGTGCCAGCAGCTTAGTTCAGGGTGGCACCGGGGAGCTGTTTTTT
CDR3 protein: CASSLVQGGTGELFF

D gene: TRBD2
J gene: TRBJ2-2
clone size: NA
V gene: TRBV7-2
CDR3 DNA: TGTGCCAGCAGCTCCCGACTAGCGGGGGCTGCCGGGGAGCTGTTTTTT
CDR3 protein: CASSSRLAGAAGELFF

D gene: NA
J gene: TRBJ1-2
clone size: NA
V gene: TRBV4-3
CDR3 DNA: TGCGCCAGCAGCCAAGTCAGGGGCTATGGCTACACCTTC
CDR3 protein: CASSQVRGYGYTF

D gene: TRBD2
J gene: TRBJ2-3
clone size: NA
V gene: TRBV12-3/TRBV12-4
CDR3 DNA: TGTGCCAGCGGTTCACGCGGGGGGGATACGCAGTATTTT
CDR3 protein: CASGSRGGDTQYF

D gene: NA
J gene: TRBJ1-5
clone size: medium-sized
V gene: TRBV7-9
CDR3 DNA: TGTGCCAGCAGCCCCACGGGTGGGAATCAGCCCCAGCATTTT
CDR3 protein: CASSPTGGNQPQHF

D gene: NA
J gene: TRBJ1-1
clone size: NA
V gene: TRBV7-2
CDR3 DNA: TGTGCCAGCAGCTTCGGGGTTGGGGAAACTGAAGCTTTCTTT
CDR3 protein: CASSFGVGETEAFF